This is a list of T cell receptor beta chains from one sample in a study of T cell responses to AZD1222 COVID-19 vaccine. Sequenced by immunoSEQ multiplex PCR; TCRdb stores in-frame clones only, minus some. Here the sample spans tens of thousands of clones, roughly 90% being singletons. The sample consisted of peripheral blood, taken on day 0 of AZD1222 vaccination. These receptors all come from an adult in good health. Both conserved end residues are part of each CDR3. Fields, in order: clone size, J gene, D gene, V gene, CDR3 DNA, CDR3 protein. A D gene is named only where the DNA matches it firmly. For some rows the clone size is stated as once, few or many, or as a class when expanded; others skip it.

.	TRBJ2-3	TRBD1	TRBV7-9	TGTGCCAGCAGCAACAGGGGGCATCCAGATACGCAGTATTTT	CASSNRGHPDTQYF
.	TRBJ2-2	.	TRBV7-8	TGTGCCAGCAGCTTACTGGGGAACACCGGGGAGCTGTTTTTT	CASSLLGNTGELFF
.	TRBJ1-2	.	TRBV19	TGTGCCAGTGGGGCTGAAGCTAACTATGGCTACACCTTC	CASGAEANYGYTF
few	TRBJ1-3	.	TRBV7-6	TGTGCCAGCAGCTTAGCATCCGGACTGAGCTCTGGAAACACCATATATTTT	CASSLASGLSSGNTIYF
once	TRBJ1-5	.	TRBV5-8	TGTGCCAGCAGCCTTTCGCCGGTTCTCAATCAGCCCCAGCATTTT	CASSLSPVLNQPQHF
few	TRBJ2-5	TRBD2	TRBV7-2	TGTGCCAGCAGCTTAGCGGGGACTAGCGTTCTAGAGACCCAGTACTTC	CASSLAGTSVLETQYF
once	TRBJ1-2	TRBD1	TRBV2	TGTGCCAGCAGTGAATTGGGACAGGGTGATGGCTACACCTTC	CASSELGQGDGYTF
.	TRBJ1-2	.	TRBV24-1	TGTGCCACCAGTGTAGTTCAGGGGAGTTATGGTTACACCTTC	CATSVVQGSYGYTF
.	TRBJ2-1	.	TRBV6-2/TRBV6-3	TGTGCCAGCAGTTTAGGGGGAGTGGGACAGTTCTTC	CASSLGGVGQFF
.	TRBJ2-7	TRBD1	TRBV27	TGTGCCAGCAGTCGATCGGACAGGCTGCACGAGCAGTACTTC	CASSRSDRLHEQYF
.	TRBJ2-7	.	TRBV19	TGTGCCAGTAATGTTCGGGCGGGTTACGAGCAGTACTTC	CASNVRAGYEQYF
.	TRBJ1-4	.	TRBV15	TGTGCCACCAGCAGAGCAGGGGCAACTAATGAAAAACTGTTTTTT	CATSRAGATNEKLFF
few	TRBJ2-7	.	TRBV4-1	TGCGCCAGCAGCCAAGAGCTTACTAGTTCCGTCTACGAGCAGTACTTC	CASSQELTSSVYEQYF
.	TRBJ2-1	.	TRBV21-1	TGTGCCAGCAGCAACCGGGACGGCCCCGGCGACAATGAGCAGTTCTTC	CASSNRDGPGDNEQFF
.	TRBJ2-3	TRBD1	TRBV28	TGTGCCAGCAGTCGGGACAGGGGGCTCACAGATACGCAGTATTTT	CASSRDRGLTDTQYF
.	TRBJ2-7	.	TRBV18	TGTGCCAGCTCATCCGCAGGGGAGCAGTACTTC	CASSSAGEQYF
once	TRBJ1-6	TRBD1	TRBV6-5	TGTGCCAGCAGGGGACAGGTTAATTCGCCCCTCCACTTT	CASRGQVNSPLHF
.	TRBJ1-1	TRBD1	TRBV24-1	TGTGCCACCAGTGATACAGGGGGGAACACTGAAGCTTTCTTT	CATSDTGGNTEAFF
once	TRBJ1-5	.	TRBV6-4	TGTGCCAGCAGTAAGGACAGCCATAGCAATCAGCCCCAGCATTTT	CASSKDSHSNQPQHF
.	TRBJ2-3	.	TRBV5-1	TGCGCCAGCAGCTTGGGGCGAGATACGCAGTATTTT	CASSLGRDTQYF
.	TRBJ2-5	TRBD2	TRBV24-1	TGTGCCACCAGTGATACCTCCGGGACTAGCGGGAGAGTTCGAGAGACCCAGTACTTC	CATSDTSGTSGRVRETQYF
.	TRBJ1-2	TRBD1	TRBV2	TGTGCCAGCAGTGAGGGACAGTACTATGGCTACACCTTC	CASSEGQYYGYTF
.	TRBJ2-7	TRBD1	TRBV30	TGTGCCTGGAGTCCTCACAGGGGGCCCGAGCAGTACTTC	CAWSPHRGPEQYF
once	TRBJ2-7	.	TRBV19	TGTGCCAGTAGTATAGCAGACAGGGCGGGATACGAGCAGTACTTC	CASSIADRAGYEQYF
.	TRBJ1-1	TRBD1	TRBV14	TGTGCCAGCAGCCCCCAAGGAAGGGGGCGGAACACTGAAGCTTTCTTT	CASSPQGRGRNTEAFF
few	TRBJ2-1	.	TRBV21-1	TGTGCCAGCAGCGAAGGACGGGGGACGGGTGGAAGTGTTGAAACCTACAATGAGCAGTTCTTC	CASSEGRGTGGSVETYNEQFF
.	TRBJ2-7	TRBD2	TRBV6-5	TGTGCCAGCAGGCGGACTAGCGGGCCCTCCTACGAGCAGTACTTC	CASRRTSGPSYEQYF
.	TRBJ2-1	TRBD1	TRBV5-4	TGTGCCAGCAGCCCCGCAGGGGGACAGGGGTTCTACAATGAGCAGTTCTTC	CASSPAGGQGFYNEQFF
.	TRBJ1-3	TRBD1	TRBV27	TGTGCCAGCAGGGGGACAGGGGCTGGAAACACCATATATTTT	CASRGTGAGNTIYF